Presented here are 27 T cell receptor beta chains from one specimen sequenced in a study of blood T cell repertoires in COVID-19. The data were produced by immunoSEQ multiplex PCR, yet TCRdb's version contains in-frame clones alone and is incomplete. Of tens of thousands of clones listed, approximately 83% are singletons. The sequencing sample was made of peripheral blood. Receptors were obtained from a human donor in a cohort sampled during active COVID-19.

CDR3 residues: CASSLARGRGNTIYF. The CDR3 nucleotides read TGTGCCAGCAGCTTAGCTAGGGGGCGCGGAAACACCATATATTTT. This chain links TRBV11-2 with TRBJ1-3, with 7 bases lining up with TRBD1. This CDR3 contains 15 residues. J gave up 4 bases and V 1 base, and 4 bases lay outside the gene matches. The germline V gene has CDR1 SGHAT and CDR2 FQNNGV.

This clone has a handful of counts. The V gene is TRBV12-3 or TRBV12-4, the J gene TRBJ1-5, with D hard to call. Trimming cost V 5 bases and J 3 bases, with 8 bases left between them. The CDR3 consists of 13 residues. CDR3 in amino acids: CASSRGFNQPQHF. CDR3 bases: TGTGCCAGCAGTCGGGGATTCAATCAGCCCCAGCATTTT.

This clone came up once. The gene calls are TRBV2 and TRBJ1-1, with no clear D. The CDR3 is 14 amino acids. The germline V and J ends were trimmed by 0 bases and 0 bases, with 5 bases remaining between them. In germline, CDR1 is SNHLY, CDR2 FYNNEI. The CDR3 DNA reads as TGTGCCAGCAGTGAAGCGCGGGTGAACACTGAAGCTTTCTTT. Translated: CASSEARVNTEAFF.

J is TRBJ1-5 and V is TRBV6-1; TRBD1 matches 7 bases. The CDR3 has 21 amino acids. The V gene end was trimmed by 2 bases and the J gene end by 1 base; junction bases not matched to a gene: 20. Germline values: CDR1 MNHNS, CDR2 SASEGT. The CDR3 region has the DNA TGTGCCAGCAGTGAATCGAATTTGTATGAGGGGGCGCCCCAAAGCAATCAGCCCCAGCATTTT. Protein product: CASSESNLYEGAPQSNQPQHF.

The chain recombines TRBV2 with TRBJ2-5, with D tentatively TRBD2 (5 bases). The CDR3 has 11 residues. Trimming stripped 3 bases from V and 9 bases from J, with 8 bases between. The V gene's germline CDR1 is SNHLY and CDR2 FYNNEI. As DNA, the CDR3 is TGTGCCAGCAGTGATATGAGGGCCCAGTACTTC. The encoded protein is CASSDMRAQYF.

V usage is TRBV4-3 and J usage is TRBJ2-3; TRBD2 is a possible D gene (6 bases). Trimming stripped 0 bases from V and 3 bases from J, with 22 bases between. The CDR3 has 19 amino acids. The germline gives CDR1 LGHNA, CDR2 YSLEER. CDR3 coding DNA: TGCGCCAGCAGCCAAGATAGGGCCCTCGGGGGAACGGAGACAGATACGCAGTATTTT. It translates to CASSQDRALGGTETDTQYF.

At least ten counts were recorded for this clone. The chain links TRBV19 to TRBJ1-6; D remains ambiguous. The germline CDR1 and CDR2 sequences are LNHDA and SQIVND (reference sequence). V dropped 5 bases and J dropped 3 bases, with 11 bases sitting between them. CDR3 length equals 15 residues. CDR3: CASSGLNLYNSPLHF. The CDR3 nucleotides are TGTGCCAGTAGTGGACTGAACCTCTATAATTCACCCCTCCACTTT.

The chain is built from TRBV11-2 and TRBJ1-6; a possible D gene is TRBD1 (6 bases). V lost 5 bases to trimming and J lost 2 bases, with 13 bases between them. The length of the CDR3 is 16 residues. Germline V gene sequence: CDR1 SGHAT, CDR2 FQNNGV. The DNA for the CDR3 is TGTGCCAGCAGCGATGCAGGGACAACCTATAATTCACCCCTCCACTTT. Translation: CASSDAGTTYNSPLHF.

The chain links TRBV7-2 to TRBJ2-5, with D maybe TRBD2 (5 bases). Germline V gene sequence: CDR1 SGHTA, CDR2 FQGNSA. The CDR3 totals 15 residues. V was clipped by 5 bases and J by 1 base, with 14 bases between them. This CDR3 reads CASSVGGPVQETQYF. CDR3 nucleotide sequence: TGTGCCAGCAGCGTAGGAGGCCCAGTCCAAGAGACCCAGTACTTC.

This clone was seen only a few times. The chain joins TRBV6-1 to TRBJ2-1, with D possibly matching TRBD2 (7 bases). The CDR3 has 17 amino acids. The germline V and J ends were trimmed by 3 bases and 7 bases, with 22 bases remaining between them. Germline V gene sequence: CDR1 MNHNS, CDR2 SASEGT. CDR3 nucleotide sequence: TGTGCCAGCAGTGACTATAACCGGGGGGCGTTATGGAATGAGCAGTTCTTC. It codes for CASSDYNRGALWNEQFF.

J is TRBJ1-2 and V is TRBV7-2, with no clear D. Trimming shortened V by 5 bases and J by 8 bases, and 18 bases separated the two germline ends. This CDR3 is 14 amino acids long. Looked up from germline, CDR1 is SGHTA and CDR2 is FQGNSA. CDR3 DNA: TGTGCCAGCAGCCCTAGAATAGGTCGGGGAGGCTACACCTTC. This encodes CASSPRIGRGGYTF.

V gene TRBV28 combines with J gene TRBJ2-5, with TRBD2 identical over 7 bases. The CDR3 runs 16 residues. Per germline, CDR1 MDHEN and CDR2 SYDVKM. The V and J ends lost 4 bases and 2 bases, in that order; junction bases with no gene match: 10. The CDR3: CASSSWRDYLQETQYF. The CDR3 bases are TGTGCCAGCAGTTCTTGGCGGGACTACCTACAAGAGACCCAGTACTTC.

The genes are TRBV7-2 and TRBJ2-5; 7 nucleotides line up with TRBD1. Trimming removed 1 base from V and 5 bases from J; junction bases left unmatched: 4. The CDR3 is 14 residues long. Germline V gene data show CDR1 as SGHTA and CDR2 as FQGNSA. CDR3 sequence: CASSLGQGFETQYF. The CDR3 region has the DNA TGTGCCAGCAGCTTAGGACAGGGCTTTGAGACCCAGTACTTC.

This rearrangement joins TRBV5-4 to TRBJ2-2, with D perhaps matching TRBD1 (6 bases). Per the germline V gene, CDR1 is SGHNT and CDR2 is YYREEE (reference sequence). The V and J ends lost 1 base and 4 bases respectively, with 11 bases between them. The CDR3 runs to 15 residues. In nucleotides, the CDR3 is TGTGCCAGCAGCTTGCAGGGGTATCGCACCGGGGAGCTGTTTTTT. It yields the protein CASSLQGYRTGELFF.

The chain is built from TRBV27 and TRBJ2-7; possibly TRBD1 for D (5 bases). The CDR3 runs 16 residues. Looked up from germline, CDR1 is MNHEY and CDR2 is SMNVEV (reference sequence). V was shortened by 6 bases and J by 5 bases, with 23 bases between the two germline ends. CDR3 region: CASRTPGKGRVHEQYF. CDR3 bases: TGTGCCAGCAGAACACCGGGCAAGGGCAGGGTCCACGAGCAGTACTTC.

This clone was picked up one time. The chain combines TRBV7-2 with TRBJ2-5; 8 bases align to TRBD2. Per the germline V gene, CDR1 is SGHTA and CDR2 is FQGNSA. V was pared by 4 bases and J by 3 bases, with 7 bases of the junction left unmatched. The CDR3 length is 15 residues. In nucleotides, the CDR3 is TGTGCCAGCAGCTCGTCAGCGGGGGTAAAAGAGACCCAGTACTTC. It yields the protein CASSSSAGVKETQYF.

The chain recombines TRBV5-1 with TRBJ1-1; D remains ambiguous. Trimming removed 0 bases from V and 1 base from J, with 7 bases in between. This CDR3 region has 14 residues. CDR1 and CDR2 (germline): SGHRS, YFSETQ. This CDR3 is CASSLGSGNTEAFF. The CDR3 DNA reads TGCGCCAGCAGCTTGGGGTCAGGGAACACTGAAGCTTTCTTT.

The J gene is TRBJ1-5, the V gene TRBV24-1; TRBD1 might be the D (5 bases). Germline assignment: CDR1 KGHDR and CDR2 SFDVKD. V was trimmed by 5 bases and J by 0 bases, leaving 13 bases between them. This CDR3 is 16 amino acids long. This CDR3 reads CATSGGGSYSNQPQHF. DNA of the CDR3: TGTGCCACCAGTGGCGGGGGGTCCTATAGCAATCAGCCCCAGCATTTT.

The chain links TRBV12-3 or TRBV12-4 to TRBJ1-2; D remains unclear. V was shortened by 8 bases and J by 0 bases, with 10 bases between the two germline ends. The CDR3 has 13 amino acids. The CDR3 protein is CASWEDTNYGYTF. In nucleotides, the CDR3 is TGTGCCAGCTGGGAGGATACTAACTATGGCTACACCTTC.

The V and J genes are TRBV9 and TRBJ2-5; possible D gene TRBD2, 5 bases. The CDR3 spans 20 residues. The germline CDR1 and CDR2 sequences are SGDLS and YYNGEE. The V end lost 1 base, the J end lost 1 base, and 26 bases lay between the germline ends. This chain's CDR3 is CASSVTPRRRLPGIQETQYF. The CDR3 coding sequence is TGTGCCAGCAGCGTAACCCCCCGACGGAGGCTGCCCGGTATCCAAGAGACCCAGTACTTC.

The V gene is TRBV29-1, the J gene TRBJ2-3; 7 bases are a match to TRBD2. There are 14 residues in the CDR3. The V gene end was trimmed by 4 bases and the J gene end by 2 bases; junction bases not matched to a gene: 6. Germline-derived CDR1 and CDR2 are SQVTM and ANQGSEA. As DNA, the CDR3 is TGCAGCGTTGCGGGGCGGGGGACCACAGATACGCAGTATTTT. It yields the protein CSVAGRGTTDTQYF.

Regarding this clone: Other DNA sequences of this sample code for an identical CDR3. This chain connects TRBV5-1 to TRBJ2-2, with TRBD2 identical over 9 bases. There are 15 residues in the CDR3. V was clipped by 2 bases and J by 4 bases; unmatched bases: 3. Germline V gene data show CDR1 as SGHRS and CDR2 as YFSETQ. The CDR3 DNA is TGCGCCAGCAGCTTAGGAGCGGGGGGCACCGGGGAGCTGTTTTTT. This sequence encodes CASSLGAGGTGELFF.

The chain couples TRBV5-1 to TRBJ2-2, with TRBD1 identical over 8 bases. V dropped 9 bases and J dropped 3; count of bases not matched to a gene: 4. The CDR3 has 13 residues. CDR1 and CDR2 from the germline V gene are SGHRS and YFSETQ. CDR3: CATRQGYTGELFF. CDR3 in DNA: TGCGCCACTAGACAGGGGTACACCGGGGAGCTGTTTTTT.

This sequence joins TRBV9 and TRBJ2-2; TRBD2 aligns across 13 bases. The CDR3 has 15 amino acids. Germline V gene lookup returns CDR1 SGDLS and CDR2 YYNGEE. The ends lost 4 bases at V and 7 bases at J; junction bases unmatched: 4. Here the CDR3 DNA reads TGTGCCAGCAGCCCGGGACTAGCGGGGCACGGGGAGCTGTTTTTT. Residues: CASSPGLAGHGELFF.

CDR3 sequence: CASSPGGFTEAFF. The CDR3 DNA is TGTGCCAGCAGCCCTGGGGGCTTCACTGAAGCTTTCTTT. The gene calls are TRBV2 and TRBJ1-1; tentatively, D is TRBD1 (6 bases). V was cut by 6 bases and J by 4 bases, with 12 bases left in between. In germline, CDR1 is SNHLY, CDR2 FYNNEI. This CDR3 contains 13 residues.

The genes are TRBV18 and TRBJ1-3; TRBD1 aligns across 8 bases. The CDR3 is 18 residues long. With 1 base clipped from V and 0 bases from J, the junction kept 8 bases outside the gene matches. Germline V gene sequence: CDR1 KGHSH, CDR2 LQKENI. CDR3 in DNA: TGTGCCAGCTCACCACGATCGGGGACAGGACACTCTGGAAACACCATATATTTT. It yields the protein CASSPRSGTGHSGNTIYF.

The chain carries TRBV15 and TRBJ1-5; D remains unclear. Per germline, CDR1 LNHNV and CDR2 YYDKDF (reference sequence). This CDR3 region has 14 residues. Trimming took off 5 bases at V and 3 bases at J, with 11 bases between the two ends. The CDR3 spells CATSRRGVNQPQHF. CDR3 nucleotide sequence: TGTGCCACCAGCCGGCGTGGAGTCAATCAGCCCCAGCATTTT.